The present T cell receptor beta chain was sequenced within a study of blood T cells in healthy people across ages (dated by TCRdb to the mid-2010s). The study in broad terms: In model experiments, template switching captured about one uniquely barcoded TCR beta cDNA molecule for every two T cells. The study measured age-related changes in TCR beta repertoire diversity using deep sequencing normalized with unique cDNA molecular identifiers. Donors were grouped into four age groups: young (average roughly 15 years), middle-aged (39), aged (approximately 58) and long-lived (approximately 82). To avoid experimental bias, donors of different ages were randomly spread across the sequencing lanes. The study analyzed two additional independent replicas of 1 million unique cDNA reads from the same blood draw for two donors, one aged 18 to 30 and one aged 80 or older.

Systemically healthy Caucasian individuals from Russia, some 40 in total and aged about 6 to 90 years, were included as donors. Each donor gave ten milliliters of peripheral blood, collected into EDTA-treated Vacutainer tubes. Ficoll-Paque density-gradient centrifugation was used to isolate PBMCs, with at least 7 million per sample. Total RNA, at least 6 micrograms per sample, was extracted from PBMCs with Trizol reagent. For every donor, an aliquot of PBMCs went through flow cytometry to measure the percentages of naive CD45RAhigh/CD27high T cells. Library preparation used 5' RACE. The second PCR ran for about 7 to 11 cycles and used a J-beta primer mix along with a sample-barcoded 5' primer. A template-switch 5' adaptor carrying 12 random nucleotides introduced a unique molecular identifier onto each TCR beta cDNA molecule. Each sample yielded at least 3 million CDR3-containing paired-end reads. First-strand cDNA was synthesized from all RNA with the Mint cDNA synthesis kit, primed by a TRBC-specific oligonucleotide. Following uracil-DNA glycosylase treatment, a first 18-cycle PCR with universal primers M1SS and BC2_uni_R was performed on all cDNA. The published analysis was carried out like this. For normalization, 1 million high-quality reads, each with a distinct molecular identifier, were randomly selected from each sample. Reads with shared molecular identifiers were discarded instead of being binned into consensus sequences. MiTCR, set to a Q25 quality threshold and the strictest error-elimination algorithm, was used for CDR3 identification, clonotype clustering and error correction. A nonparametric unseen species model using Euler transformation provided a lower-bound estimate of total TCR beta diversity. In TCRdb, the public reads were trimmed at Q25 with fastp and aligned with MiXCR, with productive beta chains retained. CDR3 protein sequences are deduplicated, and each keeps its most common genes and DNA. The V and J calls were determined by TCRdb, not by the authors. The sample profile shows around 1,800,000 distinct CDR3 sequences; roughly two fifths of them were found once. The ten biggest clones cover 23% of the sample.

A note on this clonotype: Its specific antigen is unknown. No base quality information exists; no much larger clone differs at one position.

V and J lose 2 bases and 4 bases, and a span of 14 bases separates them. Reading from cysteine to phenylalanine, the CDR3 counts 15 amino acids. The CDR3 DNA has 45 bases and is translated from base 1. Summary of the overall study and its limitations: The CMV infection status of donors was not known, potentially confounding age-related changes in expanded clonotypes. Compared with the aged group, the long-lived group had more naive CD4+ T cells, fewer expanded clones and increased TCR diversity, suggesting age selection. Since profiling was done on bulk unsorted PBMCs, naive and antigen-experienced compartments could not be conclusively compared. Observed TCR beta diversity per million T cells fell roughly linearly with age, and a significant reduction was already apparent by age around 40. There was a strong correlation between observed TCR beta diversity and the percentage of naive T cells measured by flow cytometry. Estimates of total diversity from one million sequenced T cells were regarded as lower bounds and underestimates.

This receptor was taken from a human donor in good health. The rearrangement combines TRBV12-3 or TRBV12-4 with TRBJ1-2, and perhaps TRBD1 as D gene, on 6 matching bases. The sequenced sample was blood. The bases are TGTGCCAGCAGTTTAAGGAAGGGGGTCCTCTATGGCTACACCTTC. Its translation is CASSLRKGVLYGYTF.